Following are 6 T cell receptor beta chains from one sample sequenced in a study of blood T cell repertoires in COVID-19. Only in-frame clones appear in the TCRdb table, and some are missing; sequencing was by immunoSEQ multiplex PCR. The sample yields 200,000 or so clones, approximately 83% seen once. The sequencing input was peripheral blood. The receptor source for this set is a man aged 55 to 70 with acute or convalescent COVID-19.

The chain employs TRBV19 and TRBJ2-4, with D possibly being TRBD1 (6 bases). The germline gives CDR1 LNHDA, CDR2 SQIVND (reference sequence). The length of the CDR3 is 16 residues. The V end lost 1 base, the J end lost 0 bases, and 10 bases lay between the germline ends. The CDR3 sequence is CASSIGRDIAKNIQYF. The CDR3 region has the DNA TGTGCCAGTAGTATAGGCAGGGACATAGCCAAAAACATTCAGTACTTC. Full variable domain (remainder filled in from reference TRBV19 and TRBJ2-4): DGGITQSPKYLFRKEGQNVTLSCEQNLNHDAMYWYRQDPGQGLRLIYYSQIVNDFQKGDIAEGYSVSREKKESFPLTVTSAQKNPTAFYLCASSIGRDIAKNIQYFGAGTRLSVL.

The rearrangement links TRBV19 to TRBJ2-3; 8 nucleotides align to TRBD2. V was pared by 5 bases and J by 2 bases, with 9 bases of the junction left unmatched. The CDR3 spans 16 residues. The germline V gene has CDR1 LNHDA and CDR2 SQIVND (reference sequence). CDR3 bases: TGTGCCAGTAGTTTCAAGCGGGAGTCCCCCACAGATACGCAGTATTTT. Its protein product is CASSFKRESPTDTQYF.

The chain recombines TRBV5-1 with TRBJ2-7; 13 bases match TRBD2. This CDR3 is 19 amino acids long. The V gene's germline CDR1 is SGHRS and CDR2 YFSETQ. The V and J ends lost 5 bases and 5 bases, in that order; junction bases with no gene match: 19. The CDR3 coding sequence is TGCGCCAGCAGAGATCTTGACGGGACTAGCGGGGCCCGGGAGGACGAGCAGTACTTC. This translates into CASRDLDGTSGAREDEQYF.

The CDR3 loop is CASSLGGSLNTEAFF. Here the CDR3 DNA reads TGTGCCAGCAGCTTAGGAGGCAGCCTGAACACTGAAGCTTTCTTT. The V gene is TRBV7-2, the J gene TRBJ1-1, with D uncertain. V was clipped by 1 base and J by 0 bases, with 9 bases between them. The CDR3 runs to 15 residues. CDR1 is SGHTA and CDR2 is FQGNSA in the germline V gene.

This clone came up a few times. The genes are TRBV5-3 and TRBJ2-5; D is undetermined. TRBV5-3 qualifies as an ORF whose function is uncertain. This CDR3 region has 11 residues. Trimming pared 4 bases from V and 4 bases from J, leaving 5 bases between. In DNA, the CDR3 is TGTGCCAGAAGCATCCGAGAGACCCAGTACTTC. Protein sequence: CARSIRETQYF.

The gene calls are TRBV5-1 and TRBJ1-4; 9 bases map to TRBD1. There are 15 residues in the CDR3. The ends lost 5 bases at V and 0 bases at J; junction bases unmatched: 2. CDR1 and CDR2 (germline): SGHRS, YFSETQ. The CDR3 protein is CASRTGGTTNEKLFF. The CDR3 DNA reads TGCGCCAGCAGAACAGGGGGCACAACTAATGAAAAACTGTTTTTT.